One and the same sample provided the 15 T cell receptor beta chains below, sequenced in a study of T cells expressing NK-cell markers. No DNA is given; TCRdb re-called the 5' RACE reads and lists each CDR3 protein once. Its table records some 280,000 distinct CDR3 sequences. The sequenced sample consisted of blood T cells: a sorted CD56 or NKG2C T cell subset, CD4+ or CD8+ T cells, or bulk PBMC T cells (not recorded which). The source is a man aged 18 to 30 in good health.

The gene calls are TRBV29-1 and TRBJ1-5. The CDR3 sequence is 13 residues long. CDR1 is SQVTM, CDR2 ANQGSEA, per germline. CDR3 amino acids: CSVVGQGGQPQHF.

This chain joins TRBV5-1 and TRBJ2-6; the TCRdb D gene call, TRBD2, has no DNA to confirm it. Germline V gives CDR1 SGHRS, CDR2 YFSETQ. There are 17 residues in the CDR3. The CDR3 sequence: CASRIRREQSGANVLTF.

This chain joins TRBV15 and TRBJ2-1; as DNA is missing, the TRBD1 call by TCRdb cannot be tested. This CDR3 comprises 15 residues. Looked up from germline, CDR1 is LNHNV and CDR2 is YYDKDF (reference sequence). CDR3 loop: CATSRGQSSDNEQFF. Full variable domain (rest looked up from reference TRBV15 and TRBJ2-1): DAMVIQNPRYQVTQFGKPVTLSCSQTLNHNVMYWYQQKSSQAPKLLFHYYDKDFNNEADTPDNFQSRRPNTSFCFLDIRSPGLGDTAMYLCATSRGQSSDNEQFFGPGTRLTVL.

The chain couples TRBV20-1 to TRBJ2-6; TCRdb's D call, TRBD2, is unchecked because there is no DNA. This CDR3 contains 16 residues. Germline V gene lookup returns CDR1 DFQATT and CDR2 SNEGSKA (reference sequence). The CDR3 spells CSARIGGSSGANVLTF.

V and J are TRBV5-1 and TRBJ2-1; the TCRdb call, TRBD1, lacks DNA for checking. CDR3 length: 13 residues. CDR1 and CDR2 (germline): SGHRS, YFSETQ. The CDR3 spells CATRDNNYNEQFF.

The CDR3 loop is CASRPGQITYEQYF. The rearrangement uses TRBV5-5 and TRBJ2-7; TCRdb designates TRBD1, a call that cannot be tested without DNA. The CDR3 runs to 14 residues. The V gene's germline CDR1 is SGHKS and CDR2 YYEKEE (reference sequence).

The chain joins TRBV6-5 to TRBJ2-2. This CDR3 region has 14 residues. Germline V gene data show CDR1 as MNHEY and CDR2 as SVGAGI. The CDR3: CASSYSRTSGELFF.

The rearrangement links TRBV25-1 to TRBJ1-3; no DNA is available, so the TRBD1 call from TCRdb remains unchecked. This CDR3 contains 16 residues. CDR1 is MGHDK and CDR2 is SYGVNS in the germline V gene. This CDR3 is CASSALDRGDGNTIYF.

J is TRBJ2-3 and V is TRBV3-1; there is no DNA to check the TCRdb D call of TRBD2. This CDR3 spans 16 amino acids. Looked up from germline, CDR1 is LGHDT and CDR2 is YNNKEL (reference sequence). The CDR3 loop reads CASSQEPSAGADTQYF.

The chain joins TRBV24-1 to TRBJ2-1; TCRdb's D call, TRBD1, is unchecked because there is no DNA. The CDR3 is made up of 15 amino acids. Germline V gene data show CDR1 as KGHDR and CDR2 as SFDVKD. CDR3 sequence reads: CATSVRTGWDEEQFF.

The chain carries TRBV6-1 and TRBJ2-7; as DNA is missing, the TRBD2 call by TCRdb cannot be tested. Germline CDR1 is MNHNS and CDR2 is SASEGT. This CDR3 has 14 amino acids. This CDR3 reads CASSSGRAPYEQYF.

The J gene is TRBJ2-1, the V gene TRBV30; the D call from TCRdb, TRBD2, cannot be confirmed without DNA. The CDR3 consists of 15 residues. In germline, CDR1 is GTSNPN, CDR2 SVGIG (reference sequence). This chain's CDR3 is CAYGLAGGIGNEQFF.

CDR3 region: CATGLGGAAHEQYF. This chain joins TRBV15 and TRBJ2-7; checking the TCRdb D call of TRBD1 is not possible without DNA. The germline V gene has CDR1 LNHNV and CDR2 YYDKDF (reference sequence). The CDR3 loop spans 14 amino acids.

The CDR3 sequence: CASKRATGNTEAFF. This chain uses TRBV12-3 or TRBV12-4 with TRBJ1-1. The CDR3 totals 14 residues.

The chain combines TRBV4-3 with TRBJ2-2; TCRdb's assignment of TRBD1 cannot be checked, as there is no DNA. The CDR3 consists of 15 residues. From germline, CDR1 is LGHNA and CDR2 YSLEER. CDR3 loop: CASSQDGTDPRELFF.